This TCR beta chain was documented in a study of blood T cell repertoires in COVID-19. The wider study: The origin of the acute and convalescent COVID-19 samples was the United States, Italy and Spain.

Trimming took off 8 bases at V and 2 bases at J, with 17 bases between the two ends. The CDR3 contains 15 residues. Germline V lookup: CDR1 ENHRY, CDR2 SYGVKD. This clone has more than one count but fewer than ten. As handled by the study authors: Nucleated cell number was recorded as an estimate derived from reference gene primer amplification. Produced via immunoSEQ multiplex PCR; TCRdb's table is partial and in-frame only. V, J and clone size were drawn from that table, and D and trimming were deduced from the DNA. The sample yields about 240,000 clones, around 84% seen once. This TCR was sampled from a woman aged 18-29 years with acute or convalescent COVID-19. Material for sequencing was peripheral blood. The genes are TRBV10-3 and TRBJ2-3, with D tentatively TRBD2 (7 bases). The CDR3 DNA reads TGTGCCATCGGGGGGGGGCCTAGACTCACAGATACGCAGTATTTT. This translates into CAIGGGPRLTDTQYF.